This passage covers 15 T cell receptor beta chains from one sample sequenced in a study of T cells in Graves' hyperthyroidism and ophthalmopathy. RNA transcripts yielded amplified TCR beta CDR3 regions. A set of HTBI primers served as the primers for a first-round RT-PCR of the TCR CDR3. Each CDR3 protein gets one entry after TCRdb re-called the multiplex PCR reads with MiXCR. Of about 640,000 distinct CDR3 sequences listed, roughly 15% were seen once; the top ten hold about 12%. Sample: blood. The receptor source for this set is a woman in her forties or fifties with Graves' ophthalmopathy.

This clonotype has at least ten counts. The V gene is TRBV2, the J gene TRBJ1-6; maybe TRBD1 (6 bases). The CDR3 has 16 residues. Trimming pared 1 base from V and 9 bases from J, leaving 16 bases between. CDR1 and CDR2 (germline): SNHLY, FYNNEI. The CDR3 loop reads CASSEGGVQGTSPLHF. The CDR3 DNA sequence: TGTGCCAGCAGTGAAGGAGGGGTACAGGGAACTTCACCCCTCCACTTT.

This clonotype was seen repeatedly, ten times or more. The gene calls are TRBV7-2 and TRBJ2-1; 13 bases map to TRBD2. In germline, CDR1 is SGHTA, CDR2 FQGNSA. The CDR3 has 15 amino acids. V shed 6 bases, J shed 6 bases, and the junction held 5 bases outside the gene matches. The CDR3 sequence: CASRPRLAGGNEQFF. CDR3 coding DNA: TGTGCCAGCAGACCTAGACTAGCGGGGGGCAATGAGCAGTTCTTC.

This sequence joins TRBV7-2 and TRBJ2-1; a possible D gene is TRBD1 (5 bases). Trimming stripped 5 bases from V and 5 bases from J, with 16 bases between. Germline CDR1 is SGHTA and CDR2 is FQGNSA. The CDR3 is 15 residues long. CDR3 sequence (DNA): TGTGCCAGCAGCCCGATGCAGGGCCTCCACAATGAGCAGTTCTTC. Translated, it gives CASSPMQGLHNEQFF.

The chain recombines TRBV9 with TRBJ2-7; 12 nucleotides line up with TRBD2. CDR1 SGDLS and CDR2 YYNGEE come from the germline V gene. This CDR3 region has 15 residues. V dropped 3 bases and J dropped 7; count of bases not matched to a gene: 8. The CDR3 DNA is TGTGCCAGCAGCGCCGAGTCTAGCGGGAGGGGGGAGCAGTACTTC. This sequence encodes CASSAESSGRGEQYF.

This clonotype was recorded many times. The chain employs TRBV5-1 and TRBJ1-1; D might be TRBD1 (5 bases). The CDR3 sequence is 12 residues long. Deletions cut 7 bases from V and 3 bases from J, with 10 bases between. Germline V gene data show CDR1 as SGHRS and CDR2 as YFSETQ. In DNA, the CDR3 is TGCGCCAGCTCAGGGATCTACACTGAAGCTTTCTTT. This sequence encodes CASSGIYTEAFF. Complete variable domain (other parts from reference TRBV5-1 and TRBJ1-1): KAGVTQTPRYLIKTRGQQVTLSCSPISGHRSVSWYQQTPGQGLQFLFEYFSETQRNKGNFPGRFSGRQFSNSRSEMNVSTLELGDSALYLCASSGIYTEAFFGQGTRLTVV.

This clonotype showed up many times. The rearrangement links TRBV18 to TRBJ2-7; tentative D call: TRBD2 (5 bases). Germline V lookup: CDR1 KGHSH, CDR2 LQKENI. The CDR3 runs 14 residues. V shed 2 bases and J shed 3 bases, with 11 bases lying between them. The CDR3 sequence: CASSPAGWGYEQYF. The CDR3 nucleotides read TGTGCCAGCTCACCAGCGGGTTGGGGCTACGAGCAGTACTTC.

This clonotype was counted at least ten times. The chain combines TRBV11-2 with TRBJ2-3; perhaps TRBD2 as D (5 bases). The CDR3 spans 17 residues. The V end was cut by 5 bases, the J end by 4 bases, with 22 bases between. Germline values: CDR1 SGHAT, CDR2 FQNNGV. The CDR3 protein is CASSPLERSGFADTQYF. The DNA for the CDR3 is TGTGCCAGCAGCCCCCTAGAGAGGTCGGGGTTCGCAGATACGCAGTATTTT.

This clonotype was detected ten times or more. The CDR3 DNA follows: TGTGCCAGCAGTTTAATCTCTAGCGGGAGGTCAGATACGCAGTATTTT. Its translation is CASSLISSGRSDTQYF. The chain recombines TRBV28 with TRBJ2-3, with TRBD2 matching 11 bases. Trimming took 2 bases from V and 4 from J; bases not matched to a gene: 5. From germline, CDR1 is MDHEN and CDR2 SYDVKM. This CDR3 has 16 residues. The full variable domain, with the rest looked up from reference TRBV28 and TRBJ2-3, is DVKVTQSSRYLVKRTGEKVFLECVQDMDHENMFWYRQDPGLGLRLIYFSYDVKMKEKGDIPEGYSVSREKKERFSLILESASTNQTSMYLCASSLISSGRSDTQYFGPGTRLTVL.

The chain joins TRBV3-1 to TRBJ2-7; 9 bases line up with TRBD1. After removal of 5 bases from V and 3 bases from J, the junction contained 8 bases not matched to a gene. This CDR3 contains 15 residues. CDR1 is LGHDT, CDR2 YNNKEL, per germline (reference sequence). The CDR3 sequence is CASSAVGQGIYEQYF. CDR3 DNA sequence: TGTGCCAGCAGCGCTGTGGGACAGGGAATCTACGAGCAGTACTTC.

In this sample, this clonotype turned up many times. The rearrangement links TRBV28 to TRBJ2-1; 7 bases agree with TRBD1. The CDR3 runs 15 residues. After removal of 7 bases from V and 7 bases from J, the junction contained 13 bases not matched to a gene. Germline V gene lookup returns CDR1 MDHEN and CDR2 SYDVKM. CDR3 amino acids: CASTTTDRVGNEQFF. The CDR3 DNA is TGTGCCAGCACCACTACAGACAGGGTTGGTAATGAGCAGTTCTTC.

This clonotype was found many times. The V gene is TRBV5-6, the J gene TRBJ2-5; a possible D gene is TRBD1 (6 bases). Deletions cut 4 bases from V and 4 bases from J, with 11 bases between. The CDR3 is made up of 13 amino acids. Per the germline V gene, CDR1 is SGHDT and CDR2 is YYEEEE. This CDR3 reads CASSEDRGETQYF. In nucleotides, the CDR3 is TGTGCCAGCAGCGAGGACAGAGGAGAGACCCAGTACTTC.

This clonotype showed up just a few times. The chain joins TRBV4-3 to TRBJ2-7, with unresolved D. Germline-derived CDR1 and CDR2 are LGHNA and YSLEER. V lost 3 bases to trimming and J lost 0 bases, with 12 bases between them. The CDR3 consists of 15 residues. The CDR3 DNA is TGCGCCAGCAGCCATCAATTAGATCCCTCCTACGAGCAGTACTTC. It codes for CASSHQLDPSYEQYF.

This chain links TRBV12-3 or TRBV12-4 with TRBJ2-1; 8 bases align to TRBD2. The CDR3 covers 15 residues. The junction had 7 bases not matched to a gene; V was cut back by 4 bases and J by 5 bases. The CDR3 DNA follows: TGTGCCAGCAGTTCAGGGACTAGAAGAGACAATGAGCAGTTCTTC. Encoded protein: CASSSGTRRDNEQFF.

This clonotype was recorded at least ten times. CDR3 region: CATSDRGEGYGYTF. The CDR3 DNA follows: TGTGCCACCAGTGATCGGGGGGAAGGCTATGGCTACACCTTC. This chain uses TRBV24-1 with TRBJ1-2; tentatively, D is TRBD1 (5 bases). The ends were cut back, 3 bases at V and 4 bases at J, with 11 bases in the middle. Germline-derived CDR1 and CDR2 are KGHDR and SFDVKD. CDR3 length: 14 residues.

This clonotype was detected ten times or more. The V gene is TRBV18, the J gene TRBJ1-4, with D perhaps TRBD1 (6 bases). CDR1 and CDR2 (germline): KGHSH, LQKENI. V dropped 6 bases and J dropped 0 bases, with 11 bases sitting between them. This CDR3 comprises 15 residues. This chain's CDR3 is CASSPTGATNEKLFF. The CDR3 region has the DNA TGTGCCAGCTCGCCGACAGGAGCAACTAATGAAAAACTGTTTTTT.